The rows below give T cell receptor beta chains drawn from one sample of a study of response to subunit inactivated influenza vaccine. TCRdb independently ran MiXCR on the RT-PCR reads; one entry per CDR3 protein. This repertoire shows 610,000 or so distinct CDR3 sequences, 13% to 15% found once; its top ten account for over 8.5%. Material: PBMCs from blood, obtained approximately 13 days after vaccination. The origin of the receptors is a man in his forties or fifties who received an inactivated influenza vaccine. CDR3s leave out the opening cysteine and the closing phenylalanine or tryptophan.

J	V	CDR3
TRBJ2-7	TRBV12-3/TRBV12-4	ASSTDRAKEQY
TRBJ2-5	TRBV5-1	ASSPGTSGGEETQY
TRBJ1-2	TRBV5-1	ASSLFGTGDGYT
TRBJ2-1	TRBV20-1	SAPGRGPDEQF
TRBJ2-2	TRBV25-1	ASSRWESGELF
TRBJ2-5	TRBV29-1	SVPPASGRSETQY
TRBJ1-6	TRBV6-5	ASSYLGFTNSPLH
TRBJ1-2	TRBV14	ASSQGLPTNYGYT
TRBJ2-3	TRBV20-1	SARDLRGTDTQY
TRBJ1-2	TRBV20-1	SARGRNRVRGYT
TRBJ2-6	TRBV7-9	ASSWGFGSGANVLT
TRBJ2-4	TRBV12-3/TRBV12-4	ASSLEMGDIQY
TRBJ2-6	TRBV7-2	ASSLEVTNVLT
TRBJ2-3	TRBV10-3	AIGLTDTQY
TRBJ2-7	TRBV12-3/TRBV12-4	ASIGDRGHEQY
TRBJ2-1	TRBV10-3	AIGPRGGLKEQF
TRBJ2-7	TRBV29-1	SVSGGGSSYEQY
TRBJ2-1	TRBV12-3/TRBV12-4	ASSPRVKTSYEQF
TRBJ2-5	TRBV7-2	AAAARDLAETQY
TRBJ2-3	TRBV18	ASSNTGDPRTDTQY
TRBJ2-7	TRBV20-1	SASSSLRPSSYKQY
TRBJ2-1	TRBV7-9	ASSLVGNEQF
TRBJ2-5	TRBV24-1	ATSDSRGPPETQY
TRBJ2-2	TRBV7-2	ASRPGPMNTGELF
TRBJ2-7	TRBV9	ASSASTPPYEQY
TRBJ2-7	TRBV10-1	ASKGQGGYEQY
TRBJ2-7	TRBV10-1	ATGQGYEQY
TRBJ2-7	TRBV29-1	SVALRQATHEQY
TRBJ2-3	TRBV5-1	ASSLLGVYAGPTDTQY
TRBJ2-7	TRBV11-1	ASSSYRGSYEQY
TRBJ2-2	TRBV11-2	ASSLGLLAGVSGELF
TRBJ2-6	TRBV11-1	ASSLAFGGQLSGANVLT
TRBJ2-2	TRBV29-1	SVGSGGQTGELF
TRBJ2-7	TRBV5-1	ASSLHTAYEQY
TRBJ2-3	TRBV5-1	ASSQGQGVADTQY
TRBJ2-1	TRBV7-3	ASSLLGTSGRWDNEQF
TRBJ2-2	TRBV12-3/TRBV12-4	ASSSGLSNTGELF
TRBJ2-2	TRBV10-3	AISEGAAGTGELF
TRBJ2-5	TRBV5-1	ASSRGLLGETQY
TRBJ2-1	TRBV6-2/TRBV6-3	ASSYRQGRPYNEQF
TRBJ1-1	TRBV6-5	ASSYSGAGSTEAF
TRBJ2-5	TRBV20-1	SARETGGPQETQY
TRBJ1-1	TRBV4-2	ASSQGGQGGGEAF
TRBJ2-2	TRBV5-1	ASSLVHSNTGELF
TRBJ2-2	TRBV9	ASKSSGRAGELF
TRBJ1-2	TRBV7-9	ASSGQALYGYT
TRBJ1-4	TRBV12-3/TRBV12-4	ASSLTGGIKGKLF
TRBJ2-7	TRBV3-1	ASSDRGSGTYEQY
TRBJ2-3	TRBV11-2	ASSLVEYGATDTQY
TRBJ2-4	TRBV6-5	ASRPGGGIQY
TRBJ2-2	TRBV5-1	ASSFRTGLLSGELF
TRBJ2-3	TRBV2	ASSAWDILTDTQY
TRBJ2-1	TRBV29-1	SVVHAKGQNNEQF